This T cell receptor beta chain was identified in a study of cytomegalovirus exposure and HLA in healthy donors. Whole-study context: Among a few hundred genotyped donors, 65% to 90% fell in the Caucasian-associated ancestry cluster. General observations from the study: In a later analysis, V- and J-gene trimming of beta chains associated with a DCLRE1C missense variant, replicated independently.

The PCR made use of 60 Vbeta and 13 Jbeta primers. This table comes from immunoSEQ multiplex PCR, and its TCRdb copy is limited to in-frame clones, with some not included. Here the sample table reports tens of thousands of clones. Comments on this clone: As yet, its antigen is unknown.

The CDR3 loop spans 17 amino acids. Per germline, CDR1 LNHNV and CDR2 YYDKDF (reference sequence). After removal of 0 bases from V and 7 bases from J, the junction contained 6 bases not matched to a gene. This clonotype originated in a female donor in good health and CMV-seropositive. The chain employs TRBV15 and TRBJ2-1; 13 bases are shared with TRBD2. The source material was PBMCs. The CDR3 protein is CATSRDRLAGGRNEQFF. The CDR3 bases are TGTGCCACCAGCAGAGATCGACTAGCGGGAGGCAGAAATGAGCAGTTCTTC.